This T cell receptor beta chain was recorded in a study of blood T cell repertoires in COVID-19. The wider study: From the United States, Italy and Spain came samples of acute and convalescent COVID-19. Sources were T cells, B-cell-depleted T cells, or PBMCs; the material itself was cDNA or gDNA.

The CDR3 consists of 17 residues. V trimming: 1 base; J trimming: 1 base; junction bases outside the gene matches: 7. CDR1 is LGHNA and CDR2 is YNFKEQ in the germline V gene. As originally analysed: The assay estimated nucleated cells by amplifying reference gene primers. Profiled with immunoSEQ multiplex PCR; TCRdb holds only in-frame clones, not every one. V and J calls and clone size are given by that table; D and trimming were obtained from the DNA. This sample carries about 120,000 clones, roughly 84% of them seen once, and the ten largest clones take 3.5% to 4.5%. This chain links TRBV4-2 with TRBJ2-1; 7 nucleotides align to TRBD2. Sequencing was done on a sample of peripheral blood. The clonotype comes from a man aged 60-69 years with acute or convalescent COVID-19. The CDR3 here is CASSQGLAGGSYNEQFF. The CDR3 DNA sequence: TGTGCCAGCAGCCAAGGTTTAGCGGGCGGTTCCTACAATGAGCAGTTCTTC.